Listed here is a single TCR beta chain. As yet, its antigen is unknown. These data are taken from a study of cytomegalovirus exposure and HLA in healthy donors. Study-wide points: The study labeled 164 TCR beta chains cytomegalovirus-associated. First-cohort TCR clusters tended to co-occur in the approximately 130 validation repertoires, a later analysis found.

Germline-derived CDR1 and CDR2 are SQVTM and ANQGSEA. This CDR3 is 16 amino acids long. With 6 bases clipped from V and 4 bases from J, the junction kept 16 bases outside the gene matches. Profiling relied on immunoSEQ multiplex PCR, and the TCRdb table lists in-frame clones only, not all of them. The sample includes 150,000 to 200,000 clones, about 82% of them seen just once. This sequence was found in a woman aged 18-29 years in good health and CMV-seronegative. Specimen: PBMCs. The J gene is TRBJ2-3, the V gene TRBV29-1; 7 positions agree with TRBD1. CDR3 DNA: TGCAGCGTCCTCGGACAGGTGGGGCCCGTTGCAGATACGCAGTATTTT. This codes for CSVLGQVGPVADTQYF.